The T cell receptor beta chain under discussion was sequenced for a study of T cells in Graves' hyperthyroidism and ophthalmopathy. CDR3 length equals 15 residues. CDR1 and CDR2 from the germline V gene are DFQATT and SNEGSKA (reference sequence). V was shortened by 0 bases and J by 4 bases, with 13 bases between the two germline ends. Amplification yielded TCR beta CDR3 regions, with RNA transcripts as the source. Researchers ran a first-round RT-PCR on the TCR CDR3 using the HTBI primer set. One entry per CDR3 protein results from TCRdb running MiXCR on the multiplex PCR reads. The repertoire holds about 380,000 distinct CDR3 sequences, with less than 20% as singletons.

The clonotype originates from a man aged 18 to 30 with Graves' ophthalmopathy. The sequencing input was blood. The chain combines TRBV20-1 with TRBJ1-5, with D perhaps matching TRBD1 (5 bases). In DNA, the CDR3 is TGCAGTGCTAGAGATCGGGGACTTTGGAATCAGCCCCAGCATTTT. Amino acid sequence: CSARDRGLWNQPQHF.